This TCR beta chain was found in a study of blood T cells in healthy people across ages. The authors ran a second PCR of about 7 to 11 cycles using a sample-barcoded 5' primer and a J-beta primer mix. From the 5' RACE reads, TCRdb called clonotypes with MiXCR, one entry per CDR3 protein. The table lists over 1.5 million distinct CDR3 sequences, around 50% of them singletons, with roughly 2% in the top ten. As for this clonotype: Its antigen remains unidentified.

Points from the study as a whole: Compared with aged donors, long-lived donors showed fewer expanded clones, suggesting selection. Per million T cells, TCR beta diversity dropped roughly linearly as age increased.

The source material was blood. The receptor's source is a woman aged 40 to 55 in good health.

The DNA for the CDR3 is TGCGCCAGCAGCCAGTCAGGACAGGGGGCCTATGAGCAGTTCTTC. Encoded protein: CASSQSGQGAYEQFF. The chain uses TRBV4-1 and TRBJ2-1, with TRBD1 identical over 11 bases. CDR3 size: 15 residues. J was trimmed by 8 bases and V by 3 bases; bases with no gene match: 6. The germline V gene encodes CDR1 MGHRA and CDR2 YSYEKL.